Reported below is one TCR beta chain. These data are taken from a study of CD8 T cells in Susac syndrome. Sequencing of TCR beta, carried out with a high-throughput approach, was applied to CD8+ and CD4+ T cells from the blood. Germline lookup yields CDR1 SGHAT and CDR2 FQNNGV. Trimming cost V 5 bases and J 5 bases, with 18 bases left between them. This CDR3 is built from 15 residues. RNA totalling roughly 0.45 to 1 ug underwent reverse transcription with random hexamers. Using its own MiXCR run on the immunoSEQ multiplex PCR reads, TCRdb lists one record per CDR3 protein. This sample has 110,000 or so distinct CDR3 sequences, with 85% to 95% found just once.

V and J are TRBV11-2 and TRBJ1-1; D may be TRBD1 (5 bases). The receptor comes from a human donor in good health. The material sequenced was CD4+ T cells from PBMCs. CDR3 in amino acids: CASSPGALESTEAFF. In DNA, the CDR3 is TGTGCCAGCAGCCCTGGGGCTCTCGAGAGTACTGAAGCTTTCTTT.